These 5 T cell receptor beta chains were sequenced from one sample in a study of T cells expressing NK-cell markers (dated by TCRdb to between 2020 and 2021). The protocol used for the library was 5' RACE. Data came from an Illumina HiSeq 2000. The reads underwent TCRdb reprocessing, giving one record for each CDR3 protein sequence and no DNA. The record for this sample contains fewer than 400,000 distinct CDR3 sequences. The top ten constitute roughly 10% of the sample. Sequences were obtained from blood T cells: a sorted CD56 or NKG2C T cell subset, CD4+ or CD8+ T cells, or bulk PBMC T cells (not recorded which). These receptors all stem from a woman in her fifties or sixties in good health. Donor details come from another sample of the same person, matched by shared clones.

The V and J genes are TRBV24-1 and TRBJ1-5; the D gene TCRdb calls, TRBD1, cannot be checked with no DNA. The V gene's germline CDR1 is KGHDR and CDR2 SFDVKD. The CDR3 is 14 residues long. CDR3 in amino acids: CATSATGVYQPQHF.

The chain links TRBV9 to TRBJ2-5; TCRdb proposes TRBD1, but this gene call is untestable without DNA. This CDR3 has 14 residues. CDR1 is SGDLS and CDR2 is YYNGEE in the germline V gene. This chain's CDR3 is CASSAGTIRGTQYF.

This CDR3 reads CASSPDLGAPGELFF. This rearrangement joins TRBV18 to TRBJ2-2. This CDR3 has 15 residues. Per germline, CDR1 KGHSH and CDR2 LQKENI. Supplemented by reference TRBV18 and TRBJ2-2, the full variable domain reads NAGVMQNPRHLVRRRGQEARLRCSPMKGHSHVYWYRQLPEEGLKFMVYLQKENIIDESGMPKERFSAEFPKEGPSILRIQQVVRGDSAAYFCASSPDLGAPGELFFGEGSRLTVL.

The chain couples TRBV6-2 or TRBV6-3 to TRBJ2-1; the TRBD2 assignment by TCRdb is unverifiable without DNA. CDR3 length: 15 residues. Germline values: CDR1 MNHEY, CDR2 SVGEGT. CDR3: CASRESGTSGNEQFF.

The chain combines TRBV12-3 or TRBV12-4 with TRBJ1-1; TCRdb outputs TRBD1, but without DNA this stays unchecked. The CDR3 totals 15 residues. The CDR3 loop reads CASSARSGADSEAFF.